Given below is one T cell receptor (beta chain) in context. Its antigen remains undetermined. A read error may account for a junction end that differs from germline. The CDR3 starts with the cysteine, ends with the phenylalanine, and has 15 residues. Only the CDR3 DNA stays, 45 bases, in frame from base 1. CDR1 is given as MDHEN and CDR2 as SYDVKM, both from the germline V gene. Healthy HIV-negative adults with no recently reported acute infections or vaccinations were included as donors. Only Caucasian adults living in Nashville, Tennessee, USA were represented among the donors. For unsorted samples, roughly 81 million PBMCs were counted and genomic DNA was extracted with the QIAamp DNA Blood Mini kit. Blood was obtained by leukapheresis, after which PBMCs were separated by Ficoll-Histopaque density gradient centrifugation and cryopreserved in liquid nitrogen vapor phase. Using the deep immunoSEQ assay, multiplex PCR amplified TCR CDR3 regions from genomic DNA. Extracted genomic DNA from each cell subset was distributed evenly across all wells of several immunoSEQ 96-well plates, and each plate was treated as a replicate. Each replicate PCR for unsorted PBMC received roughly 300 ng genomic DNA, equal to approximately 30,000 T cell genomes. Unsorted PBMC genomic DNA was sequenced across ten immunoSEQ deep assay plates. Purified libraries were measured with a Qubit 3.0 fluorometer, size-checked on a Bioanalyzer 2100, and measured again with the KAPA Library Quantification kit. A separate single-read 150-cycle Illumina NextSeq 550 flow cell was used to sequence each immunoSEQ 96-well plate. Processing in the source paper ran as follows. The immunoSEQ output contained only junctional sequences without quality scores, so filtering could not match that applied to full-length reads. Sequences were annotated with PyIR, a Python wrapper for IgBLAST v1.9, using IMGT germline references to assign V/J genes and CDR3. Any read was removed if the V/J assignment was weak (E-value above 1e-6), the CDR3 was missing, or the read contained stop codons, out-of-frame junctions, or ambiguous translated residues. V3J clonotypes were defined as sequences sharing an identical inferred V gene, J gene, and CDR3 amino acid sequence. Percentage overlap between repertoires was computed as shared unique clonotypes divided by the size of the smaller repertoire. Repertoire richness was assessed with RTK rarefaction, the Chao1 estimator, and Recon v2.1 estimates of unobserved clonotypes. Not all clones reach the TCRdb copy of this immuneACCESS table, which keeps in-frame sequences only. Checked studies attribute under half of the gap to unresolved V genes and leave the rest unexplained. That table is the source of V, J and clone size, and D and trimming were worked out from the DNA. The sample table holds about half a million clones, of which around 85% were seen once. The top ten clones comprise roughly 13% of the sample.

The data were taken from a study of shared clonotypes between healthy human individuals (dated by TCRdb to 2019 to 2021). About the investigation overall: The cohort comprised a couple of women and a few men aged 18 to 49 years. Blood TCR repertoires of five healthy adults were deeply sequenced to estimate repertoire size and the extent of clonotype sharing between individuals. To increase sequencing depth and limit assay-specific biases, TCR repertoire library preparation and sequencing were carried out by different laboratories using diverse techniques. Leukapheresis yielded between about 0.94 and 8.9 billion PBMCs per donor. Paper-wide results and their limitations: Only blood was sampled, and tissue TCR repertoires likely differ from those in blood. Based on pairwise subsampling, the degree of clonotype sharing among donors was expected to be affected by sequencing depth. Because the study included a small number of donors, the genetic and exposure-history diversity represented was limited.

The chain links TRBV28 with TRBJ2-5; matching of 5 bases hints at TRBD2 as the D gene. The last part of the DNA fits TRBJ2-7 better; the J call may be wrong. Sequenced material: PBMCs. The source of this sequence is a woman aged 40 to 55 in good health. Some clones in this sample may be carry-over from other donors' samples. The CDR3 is CACSTPRGEGYEQYF. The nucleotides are TGTGCCTGCAGTACCCCCCGGGGAGAGGGCTACGAGCAGTACTTC.